The present T cell receptor (beta chain) was sequenced within a study of regulatory dendritic cells for organ transplantation. Overall study context: Day 6 dendritic cell cultures were stimulated with LPS.

As concerns this clone: The antigen is not known.

The CDR3 is 19 residues long. Allogeneic regulatory or mature dendritic cells were co-cultured for under six days with CFSE-labeled sorted T cells at 1:10. Clones were sequenced by immunoSEQ multiplex PCR, and TCRdb holds only the in-frame ones, with some missing. The data show 15,000 to 20,000 clones, 70% to 80% seen once. Material for sequencing was memory CD4+ T cells from blood cultured with regulatory dendritic cells. The sample's subset: CD45RO+ memory T cells. The TCR originated in a human donor in good health. The chain carries TRBV21-1 and TRBJ2-1; TRBD1 was called by the table and not checked on the DNA. TRBV21-1 constitutes a pseudogene. The CDR3 here is CASSKVRDRVWGSYNEQFF. CDR3 DNA sequence: TGTGCCAGCAGCAAAGTGCGGGACAGGGTTTGGGGATCCTACAATGAGCAGTTCTTC.